Below are 12 T cell receptor beta chains sequenced from a single sample in a study of T cells in Graves' hyperthyroidism and ophthalmopathy. The CDR3 regions of TCR beta were amplified from RNA transcripts. First-round RT-PCR targeting the TCR CDR3 was performed with the HTBI primer set. TCRdb fed the multiplex PCR reads into MiXCR, producing one record per CDR3 protein. Altogether approximately 490,000 distinct CDR3 sequences are present, approximately 23% being singletons, with the ten largest covering 45% to 55%. The sequenced sample was blood. The receptors were sampled from a woman in her sixties or seventies with Graves' ophthalmopathy.

The table lists this clonotype with many counts. The chain joins TRBV27 to TRBJ2-3; no reliable D call. V was cut by 0 bases and J by 4 bases, with 5 bases left in between. The germline V gene encodes CDR1 MNHEY and CDR2 SMNVEV (reference sequence). This CDR3 contains 13 residues. CDR3 region: CASSLSSPDTQYF. The CDR3, as DNA: TGTGCCAGCAGTTTATCGAGCCCAGATACGCAGTATTTT.

The gene calls are TRBV9 and TRBJ2-1, with 10 nucleotides matching TRBD2. V lost 0 bases and J lost 4; bases outside the gene matches: 4. Germline V gene data show CDR1 as SGDLS and CDR2 as YYNGEE. The CDR3 contains 16 residues. The CDR3 protein is CASSVVGAGGYNEQFF. The DNA of the CDR3 is TGTGCCAGCAGCGTAGTGGGAGCGGGAGGGTACAATGAGCAGTTCTTC. The whole variable domain, remainder taken from reference TRBV9 and TRBJ2-1, is DSGVTQTPKHLITATGQRVTLRCSPRSGDLSVYWYQQSLDQGLQFLIQYYNGEERAKGNILERFSAQQFPDLHSELNLSSLELGDSALYFCASSVVGAGGYNEQFFGPGTRLTVL.

This clonotype was seen a few times. The chain has TRBV9 and TRBJ2-2, with 8 bases lining up with TRBD1. The CDR3 extends over 14 amino acids. Germline V CDR1 and CDR2: SGDLS, YYNGEE. The V segment lost 3 bases and the J segment 5 bases; nucleotides outside the gene matches: 3. Written as DNA, the CDR3 is TGTGCCAGCAGCGCCCGGACAGGGACCGGGGAGCTGTTTTTT. Translated, it gives CASSARTGTGELFF. Full variable domain (outside the CDR3, taken from reference TRBV9 and TRBJ2-2): DSGVTQTPKHLITATGQRVTLRCSPRSGDLSVYWYQQSLDQGLQFLIQYYNGEERAKGNILERFSAQQFPDLHSELNLSSLELGDSALYFCASSARTGTGELFFGEGSRLTVL.

This clonotype occurred a few times. The chain links TRBV20-1 to TRBJ2-7; 8 bases match TRBD1. The CDR3 totals 14 residues. Germline CDR1 and CDR2: DFQATT and SNEGSKA (reference sequence). The V segment lost 7 bases and the J segment 2 bases; nucleotides outside the gene matches: 10. In nucleotides, the CDR3 is TGCAGTGTCCCACAGGGGGGTTCTCCCTACGAGCAGTACTTC. This sequence encodes CSVPQGGSPYEQYF.

The CDR3 DNA is TGTGCCAGCAGCCCCATCTGGGGGGCCAACGTCCTGACTTTC. It translates to CASSPIWGANVLTF. V gene TRBV3-1 combines with J gene TRBJ2-6; D not resolved. Germline assignment: CDR1 LGHDT and CDR2 YNNKEL (reference sequence). Trimming stripped 4 bases from V and 4 bases from J, with 8 bases between. This CDR3 comprises 14 residues.

This chain uses TRBV9 with TRBJ1-6; D ambiguous. V was pared by 0 bases and J by 10 bases, with 11 bases between. CDR1 and CDR2 (germline): SGDLS, YYNGEE. This CDR3 comprises 14 residues. DNA for the CDR3: TGTGCCAGCAGCGTAGTTTCAGGCAGCTCACCCCTCCACTTT. Residues: CASSVVSGSSPLHF.

The chain carries TRBV7-2 and TRBJ2-1, with unresolved D. V was clipped by 2 bases and J by 1 base, with 9 bases between them. In germline, CDR1 is SGHTA, CDR2 FQGNSA. CDR3 length: 15 residues. For the CDR3, the DNA is TGTGCCAGCAGCTTAACGGATGTATCCTACAATGAGCAGTTCTTC. Amino acids: CASSLTDVSYNEQFF.

This clonotype was counted between two and nine times. The V and J genes are TRBV7-3 and TRBJ2-5; a possible D gene is TRBD2 (5 bases). CDR3 length equals 14 residues. Germline V lookup: CDR1 SGHTA, CDR2 FQGTGA. Trimming stripped 4 bases from V and 5 bases from J, with 14 bases between. CDR3 protein: CASSSLPPGETQYF. The CDR3 DNA follows: TGTGCCAGCAGCTCTCTCCCCCCGGGGGAGACCCAGTACTTC.

V usage is TRBV7-9 and J usage is TRBJ2-1; D may match TRBD1 or TRBD2 (6 bases each). This CDR3 spans 21 amino acids. V was clipped by 4 bases and J by 4 bases, with 32 bases between them. CDR1 and CDR2 from the germline V gene are SEHNR and FQNEAQ (reference sequence). The CDR3 nucleotides read TGTGCCAGCAGCTCCCGGGCGTGGGGGGCCCCACGACCCCTCACGTACAATGAGCAGTTCTTC. This gives the protein CASSSRAWGAPRPLTYNEQFF.

This clonotype has a count of ten or more. The chain carries TRBV11-2 and TRBJ1-5; TRBD1 is a possible D gene (6 bases). Germline V CDR1 and CDR2: SGHAT, FQNNGV. Trimming took off 5 bases at V and 7 bases at J, with 15 bases between the two ends. The CDR3 is 14 residues long. The CDR3, as DNA: TGTGCCAGCAGCCTGACCAACAGGGAACAGCCCCAGCATTTT. As protein: CASSLTNREQPQHF.

In its sample, this clonotype was seen many times. The V call is TRBV30, the J call TRBJ1-1; D might be TRBD1 (5 bases). Trimming removed 3 bases from V and 4 bases from J, with 15 bases in between. Germline V CDR1 and CDR2: GTSNPN, SVGIG (reference sequence). CDR3 length: 14 amino acids. This chain's CDR3 is CAWSWSAGRTEAFF. CDR3 nucleotide sequence: TGTGCCTGGAGCTGGTCAGCGGGACGCACTGAAGCTTTCTTT.

This clonotype was observed a few times. The chain is built from TRBV5-1 and TRBJ2-7, with D possibly TRBD2 on 6 matching bases. Germline V gene data show CDR1 as SGHRS and CDR2 as YFSETQ. V lost 0 bases to trimming and J lost 2 bases, with 12 bases between them. The length of the CDR3 is 15 residues. Here the CDR3 reads CASSLAGGEAYEQYF. The CDR3 DNA reads TGCGCCAGCAGCTTGGCCGGAGGGGAGGCCTACGAGCAGTACTTC.